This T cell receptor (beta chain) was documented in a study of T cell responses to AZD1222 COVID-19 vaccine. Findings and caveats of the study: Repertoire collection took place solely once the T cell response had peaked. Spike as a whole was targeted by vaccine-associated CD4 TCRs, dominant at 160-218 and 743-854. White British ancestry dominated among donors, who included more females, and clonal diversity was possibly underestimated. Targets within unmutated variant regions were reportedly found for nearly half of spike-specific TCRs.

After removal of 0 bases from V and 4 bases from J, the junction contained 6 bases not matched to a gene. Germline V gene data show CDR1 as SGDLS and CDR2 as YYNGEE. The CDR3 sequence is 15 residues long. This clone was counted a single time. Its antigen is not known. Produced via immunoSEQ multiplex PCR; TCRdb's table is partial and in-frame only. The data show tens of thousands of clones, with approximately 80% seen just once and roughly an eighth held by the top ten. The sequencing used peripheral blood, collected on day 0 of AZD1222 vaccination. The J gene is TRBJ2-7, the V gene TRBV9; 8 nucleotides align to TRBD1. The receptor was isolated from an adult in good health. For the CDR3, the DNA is TGTGCCAGCAGCGTAGACGGCAGGGGGCAGTACGAGCAGTACTTC. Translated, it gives CASSVDGRGQYEQYF.